Listed below are T cell receptor beta chains from one sample, sequenced in a study of control samples from healthy donors and cancer patients. Measured with immunoSEQ multiplex PCR; TCRdb has only the in-frame clones, and not every one. The sample lists about 110,000 clones, approximately 87% occurring once. The sequenced sample was PBMCs. All receptors come from an older woman with lung cancer. Each CDR3 is given with its conserved first and last residue.

J gene: TRBJ1-1
V gene: TRBV13
CDR3 protein: CASSARGLAFF

J gene: TRBJ1-1
V gene: TRBV3-1/TRBV3-2
CDR3 protein: CASSPVGGTDRAFF

J gene: TRBJ1-1
V gene: TRBV19
CDR3 protein: CASSRSRAGQGASNTEAFF

J gene: TRBJ2-1
V gene: TRBV11-3
CDR3 protein: CASGLNYNEQFF

J gene: TRBJ1-6
V gene: TRBV19
CDR3 protein: CASSIVLTGGNSPLHF

J gene: TRBJ2-7
V gene: TRBV12-3/TRBV12-4
CDR3 protein: CVSSLVLGEQYF

J gene: TRBJ2-3
V gene: TRBV6-5
CDR3 protein: CASTPPGGPEDTQYF

J gene: TRBJ2-5
V gene: TRBV6-5
CDR3 protein: CASSYSKRTGEKTQYF

J gene: TRBJ2-1
V gene: TRBV25-1
CDR3 protein: CASSEYLDKRFF

J gene: TRBJ1-2
V gene: TRBV5-5
CDR3 protein: CASSPNQGASYGYTF

J gene: TRBJ2-2
V gene: TRBV10-3
CDR3 protein: CAISDPRKRTTGELFF

J gene: TRBJ1-1
V gene: TRBV11-2
CDR3 protein: CATLKSFGGTEAFF

J gene: TRBJ2-3
V gene: TRBV18
CDR3 protein: CASSPPGDTQYF

J gene: TRBJ2-5
V gene: TRBV19
CDR3 protein: CASSILAGRETQYF

J gene: TRBJ2-1
V gene: TRBV9
CDR3 protein: CASGRPAGVISYNEQFF

J gene: TRBJ1-2
V gene: TRBV3-1/TRBV3-2
CDR3 protein: CASSQGGQGAYGYTF

J gene: TRBJ1-1
V gene: TRBV7-9
CDR3 protein: CASSSTGTYGGDGKAFF

J gene: TRBJ2-4
V gene: TRBV5-6
CDR3 protein: CASSFLSISGTGGNIQYF

J gene: TRBJ1-5
V gene: TRBV2
CDR3 protein: CATAVGSNQPQHF

J gene: TRBJ2-1
V gene: TRBV19
CDR3 protein: CASSRGLAGGPGYNEQFF

J gene: TRBJ2-7
V gene: TRBV3-1/TRBV3-2
CDR3 protein: CASSQDPPFMESRGRLEQYF

J gene: TRBJ2-1
V gene: TRBV19
CDR3 protein: CAPQGGDEQFF

J gene: TRBJ1-2
V gene: TRBV7-9
CDR3 protein: CASSSSDRGRNYGYTF

J gene: TRBJ1-1
V gene: TRBV4-2
CDR3 protein: CASSQSLDRADAFF

J gene: TRBJ2-6
V gene: TRBV20-1
CDR3 protein: CSASPGTGVAGANVLTF

J gene: TRBJ2-3
V gene: TRBV24-1
CDR3 protein: CATSGTSSTDTQYF

J gene: TRBJ2-6
V gene: TRBV18
CDR3 protein: CASSRELSGANVLTF

J gene: TRBJ1-5
V gene: TRBV19
CDR3 protein: CASSINGPNSNQPQHF

J gene: TRBJ1-2
V gene: TRBV7-8
CDR3 protein: CASSLAGDRGNYGYTF

J gene: TRBJ2-7
V gene: TRBV9
CDR3 protein: CASSVGGVAYEQYF

J gene: TRBJ1-1
V gene: TRBV11-3
CDR3 protein: CASSSGTVENTEAFF

J gene: TRBJ1-5
V gene: TRBV6-2/TRBV6-3
CDR3 protein: CASSRTVFQPQHF

J gene: TRBJ2-3
V gene: TRBV12-3/TRBV12-4
CDR3 protein: CASSRAGDTQYF

J gene: TRBJ1-2
V gene: TRBV19
CDR3 protein: CASSARTGGHGYTF

J gene: TRBJ1-1
V gene: TRBV19
CDR3 protein: CASSAHRGIDTEAFF

J gene: TRBJ1-5
V gene: TRBV2
CDR3 protein: CASSEQGAGNQPQHF

J gene: TRBJ1-1
V gene: TRBV19
CDR3 protein: CASRATMNTEAFF

J gene: TRBJ1-6
V gene: TRBV14
CDR3 protein: CASSYRDGNSPLHF

J gene: TRBJ2-6
V gene: TRBV24-1
CDR3 protein: CAAAGRLNGANVLTF

J gene: TRBJ1-5
V gene: TRBV3-1/TRBV3-2
CDR3 protein: CASSWGYPVSNQPQHF

J gene: TRBJ2-7
V gene: TRBV6-5
CDR3 protein: CASRREFYEQYF

J gene: TRBJ1-1
V gene: TRBV7-9
CDR3 protein: CASSLDGGGTEAFF

J gene: TRBJ1-4
V gene: TRBV3-1/TRBV3-2
CDR3 protein: CASSSTGTGHEKLFF

J gene: TRBJ1-1
V gene: TRBV5-4
CDR3 protein: CASSLGGRVNTEAFF

J gene: TRBJ2-3
V gene: TRBV5-1
CDR3 protein: CASSFGPPSTDTQYF

J gene: TRBJ2-7
V gene: TRBV4-2
CDR3 protein: CASSQEGTSGTFHEQYF

J gene: TRBJ1-4
V gene: TRBV6-4
CDR3 protein: CASSDDDPQLQTNEKLFF

J gene: TRBJ1-2
V gene: TRBV10-3
CDR3 protein: CAISTQTGNYGYTF

J gene: TRBJ1-4
V gene: TRBV5-1
CDR3 protein: CASGPQGPNEKLFF

J gene: TRBJ2-4
V gene: TRBV2
CDR3 protein: CASSQTGGRPELAKNIQYF